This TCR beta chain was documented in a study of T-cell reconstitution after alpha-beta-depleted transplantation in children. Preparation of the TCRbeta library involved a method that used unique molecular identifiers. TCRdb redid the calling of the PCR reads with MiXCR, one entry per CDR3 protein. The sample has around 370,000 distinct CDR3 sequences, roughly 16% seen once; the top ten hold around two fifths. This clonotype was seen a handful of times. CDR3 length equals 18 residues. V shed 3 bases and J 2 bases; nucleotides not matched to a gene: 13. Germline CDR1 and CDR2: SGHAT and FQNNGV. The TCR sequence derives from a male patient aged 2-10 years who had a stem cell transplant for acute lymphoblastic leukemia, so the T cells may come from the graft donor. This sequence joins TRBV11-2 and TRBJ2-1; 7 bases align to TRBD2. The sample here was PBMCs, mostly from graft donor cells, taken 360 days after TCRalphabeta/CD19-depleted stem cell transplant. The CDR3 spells CASSLYRGGRGTYNEQFF. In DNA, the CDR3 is TGTGCCAGCAGCTTGTATCGGGGCGGGCGGGGGACCTACAATGAGCAGTTCTTC.